The T cell receptor (beta chain) described here comes from a study of cytotoxic CD8 clonotypes in ibrutinib-treated CLL. The planned depth of sequencing spanned 1 in 200,000 to 1 in 1 million T cells. This table comes from immunoSEQ multiplex PCR, and its TCRdb copy is limited to in-frame clones, with some not included. Found here are some 300,000 clones, 70% to 80% of them singletons; the top ten hold about 6.7%. Notes on this clone: Its antigen remains unidentified.

General study findings and limits: With treatment, public clonotypes, which were uncommon, either contracted or remained stable.

This CDR3 is 13 amino acids long. CDR1 is SEHNR and CDR2 is FQNEAQ in the germline V gene (reference sequence). Germline trimming cut 4 bases from V and 10 bases from J; bases unmatched to any gene: 4. The rearrangement uses TRBV7-9 and TRBJ1-3, with 10 positions matching TRBD1. The sequencing used PBMCs, collected before ibrutinib treatment. The sequence came from a human donor with chronic lymphocytic leukemia. The CDR3 sequence: CASSSGTGDTIYF. The CDR3 nucleotides are TGTGCCAGCAGCTCAGGGACAGGGGATACCATATATTTT.